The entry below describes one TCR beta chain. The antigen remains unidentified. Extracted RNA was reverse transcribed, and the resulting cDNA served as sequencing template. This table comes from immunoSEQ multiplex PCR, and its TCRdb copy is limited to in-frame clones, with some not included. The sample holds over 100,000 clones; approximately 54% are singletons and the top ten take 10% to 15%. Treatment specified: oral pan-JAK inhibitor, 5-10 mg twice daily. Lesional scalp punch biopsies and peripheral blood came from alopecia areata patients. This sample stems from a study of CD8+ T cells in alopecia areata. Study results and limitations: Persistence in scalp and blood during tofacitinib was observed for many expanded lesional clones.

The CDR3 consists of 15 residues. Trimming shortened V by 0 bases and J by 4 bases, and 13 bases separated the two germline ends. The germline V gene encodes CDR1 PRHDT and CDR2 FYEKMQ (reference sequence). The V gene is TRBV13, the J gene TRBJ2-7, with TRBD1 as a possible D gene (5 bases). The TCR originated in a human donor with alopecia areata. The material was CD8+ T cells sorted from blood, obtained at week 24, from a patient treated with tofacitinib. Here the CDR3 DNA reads TGTGCCAGCAGCTTAGGCGGGCTGGGGCAATACGAGCAGTACTTC. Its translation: CASSLGGLGQYEQYF.